This passage covers 8 T cell receptor beta chains from one sample sequenced in a study of shared clonotypes between healthy human individuals. This table comes from immunoSEQ multiplex PCR, and its TCRdb copy is limited to in-frame clones, with some not included. In the table there are fewer than 600,000 clones, 60% to 80% of which are singletons. Sequenced material: PBMCs. Every receptor here comes from a woman aged 40 to 55 in good health. Some clones in this sample may be carry-over from other donors' samples.

V and J are TRBV5-1 and TRBJ2-7, with D possibly being TRBD2 (7 bases). The CDR3 is made up of 14 amino acids. V dropped 2 bases and J dropped 6 bases, with 15 bases sitting between them. Germline CDR1 is SGHRS and CDR2 is YFSETQ. The chain's CDR3 is CASSLGGRAFEQYF. CDR3 DNA sequence: TGCGCCAGCAGCTTAGGGGGGAGGGCCTTCGAGCAGTACTTC.

This clone was seen more than once but under ten times. The gene calls are TRBV2 and TRBJ1-1; maybe TRBD1 (6 bases). V dropped 4 bases and J dropped 3 bases, with 15 bases sitting between them. The CDR3 loop spans 15 amino acids. The V gene's germline CDR1 is SNHLY and CDR2 FYNNEI. CDR3 DNA sequence: TGTGCCAGCAGTGTACAGGGCTTCGGGTACACTGAAGCTTTCTTT. Translating gives CASSVQGFGYTEAFF.

This chain connects TRBV5-1 to TRBJ2-1, with a tentative D call TRBD2 (6 bases). The CDR3 spans 15 residues. Trimming stripped 4 bases from V and 2 bases from J, with 13 bases between. Germline V gene lookup returns CDR1 SGHRS and CDR2 YFSETQ. This CDR3 reads CASSQAGNTYNEQFF. The DNA for the CDR3 is TGCGCCAGCAGCCAGGCGGGGAACACCTACAATGAGCAGTTCTTC.

This clone was observed a single time. This chain connects TRBV5-1 to TRBJ2-5; D is perhaps TRBD1 (8 bases). Trimming removed 4 bases at V and 2 bases at J, with 15 bases between. CDR3 length: 15 amino acids. Germline loops: CDR1 SGHRS, CDR2 YFSETQ. The DNA for the CDR3 is TGCGCCAGCAGCCTAGGACAGGGAGGGCAAGAGACCCAGTACTTC. Its protein is CASSLGQGGQETQYF.

The CDR3 DNA sequence: TGCAGCGTTGAGGATACAGGGGGAGAGACCCAGTACTTC. As protein: CSVEDTGGETQYF. The V call is TRBV29-1, the J call TRBJ2-5; 8 bases line up with TRBD1. Germline CDR1 SQVTM, CDR2 ANQGSEA. Losses at the gene ends were 3 bases for V and 4 bases for J; bases not matched to a gene: 4. CDR3 size: 13 residues.

Worth noting for this clone: A read error likely explains this, since a far larger clone differs by one base. This chain connects TRBV30 to TRBJ2-7; D remains ambiguous. Germline values: CDR1 GTSNPN, CDR2 SVGIG (reference sequence). Trimming left V 5 bases short and J 3 bases short, with 8 bases between. This CDR3 spans 11 amino acids. CDR3 region: CAWERSYEQYF. The CDR3 DNA is TGTGCCTGGGAACGTAGCTACGAGCAGTACTTC. The variable domain in full, completed from reference TRBV30 and TRBJ2-7, reads SQTIHQWPATLVQPVGSPLSLECTVEGTSNPNLYWYRQAAGRGLQLLFYSVGIGQISSEVPQNLSASRPQDRQFILSSKKLLLSDSGFYLCAWERSYEQYFGPGTRLTVT.

This clone was seen once. J is TRBJ1-2 and V is TRBV7-9, with a possible D match to TRBD1 (5 bases). Germline lookup yields CDR1 SEHNR and CDR2 FQNEAQ (reference sequence). There are 12 residues in the CDR3. V was shortened by 1 base and J by 10 bases, with 10 bases between the two germline ends. For the CDR3, the DNA is TGTGCCAGCAGCTTAGTTGGGACGTCCTACACCTTC. It translates to CASSLVGTSYTF. Full variable domain (remainder filled in from reference TRBV7-9 and TRBJ1-2): DTGVSQNPRHKITKRGQNVTFRCDPISEHNRLYWYRQTLGQGPEFLTYFQNEAQLEKSRLLSDRFSAERPKGSFSTLEIQRTEQGDSAMYLCASSLVGTSYTFGSGTRLTVV.

This chain joins TRBV5-1 and TRBJ1-2; D uncertain. This CDR3 contains 14 residues. Germline CDR1 reads SGHRS; CDR2 reads YFSETQ. V was shortened by 0 bases and J by 4 bases, with 10 bases between the two germline ends. The CDR3 region has the DNA TGCGCCAGCAGCTTGGGACTGCTAACCTATGGCTACACCTTC. Translation gives CASSLGLLTYGYTF.